This T cell receptor (beta chain) comes out of a study of blood T cell repertoires in COVID-19. Looking at the study overall: PBMCs, B-cell-depleted T cells, or T cells provided the cDNA or gDNA that made up the material.

In the authors' methods: Estimated nucleated cell counts came from reference gene primer amplification. Clones were read by immunoSEQ multiplex PCR, and TCRdb kept only the in-frame ones, dropping some. The D gene and trimming were derived from the DNA, and the V and J assignments and clone size from that table. Here the sample spans tens of thousands of clones, approximately 78% being singletons. This receptor was identified in a human donor in a cohort sampled during active or convalescent COVID-19. What was sequenced was peripheral blood.

The DNA for the CDR3 is TGTGCCAGCAGCCAAGAACCGGTTCATAGCAATCAGCCCCAGCATTTT. Translating it yields CASSQEPVHSNQPQHF. The rearrangement links TRBV4-2 to TRBJ1-5; D gene ambiguous. This CDR3 region has 16 residues. With 0 bases removed from V and 0 bases from J, the gap between germline ends came to 9 bases. Per germline, CDR1 LGHNA and CDR2 YNFKEQ.